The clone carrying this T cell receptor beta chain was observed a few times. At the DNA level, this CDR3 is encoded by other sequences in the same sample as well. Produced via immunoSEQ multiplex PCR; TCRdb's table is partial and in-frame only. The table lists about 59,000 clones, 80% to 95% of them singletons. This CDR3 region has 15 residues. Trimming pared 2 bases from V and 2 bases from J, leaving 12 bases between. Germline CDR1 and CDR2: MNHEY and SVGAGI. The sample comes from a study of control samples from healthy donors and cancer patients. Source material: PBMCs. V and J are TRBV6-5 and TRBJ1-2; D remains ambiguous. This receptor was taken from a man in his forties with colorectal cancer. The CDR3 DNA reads TGTGCCAGCAGTTACGAAGGTACTCCGAACTATGGCTACACCTTC. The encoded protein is CASSYEGTPNYGYTF.